The entry below gives a single T cell receptor (beta chain) sequence along with its context. The target antigen is unknown. These data belong to a study of blood T cells in healthy people across ages. Study-level points and caveats: Changes seen in expanded clonotypes were possibly confounded by donor CMV status left unknown.

Germline trimming cut 1 base from V and 3 bases from J; bases unmatched to any gene: 7. Germline V gene sequence: CDR1 DFQATT, CDR2 SNEGSKA (reference sequence). This CDR3 is built from 15 residues. It was with a sample-barcoded 5' primer and a J-beta primer mix that a second PCR of roughly 6 to 11 cycles was run. TCRdb re-analysed the 5' RACE reads in MiXCR, keeping a single row per CDR3 protein. The data hold over 300,000 distinct CDR3 sequences, with about 55% observed a single time. V usage is TRBV20-1 and J usage is TRBJ2-7; 9 bases are a match to TRBD1. The TCR comes from a man in his fifties or sixties in good health. The sequenced sample consisted of blood. CDR3 nucleotides: TGCAGTGCTAGAGCGGGACAGGGATTAGGCTACGAGCAGTACTTC. Protein product: CSARAGQGLGYEQYF.